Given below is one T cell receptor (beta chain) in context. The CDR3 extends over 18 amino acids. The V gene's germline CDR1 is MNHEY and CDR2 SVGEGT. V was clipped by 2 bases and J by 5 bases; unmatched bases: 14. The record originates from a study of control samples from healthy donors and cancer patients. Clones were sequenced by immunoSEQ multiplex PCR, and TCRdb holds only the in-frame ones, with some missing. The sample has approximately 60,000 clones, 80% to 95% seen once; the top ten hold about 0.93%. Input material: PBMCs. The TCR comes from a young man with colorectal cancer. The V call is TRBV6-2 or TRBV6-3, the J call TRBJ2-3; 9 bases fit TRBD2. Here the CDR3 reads CASSYAPWGGGAKDTQYF. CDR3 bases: TGTGCCAGCAGTTACGCCCCGTGGGGCGGGGGGGCCAAAGATACGCAGTATTTT.